This TCR beta chain was recovered during a study of response to subunit inactivated influenza vaccine. Study conclusions and caveats: Authors proposed each seasonal influenza vaccination draws in few new T cells.

TCRdb redid the calling of the RT-PCR reads with MiXCR, one entry per CDR3 protein. This sample yields approximately 730,000 distinct CDR3 sequences, of which approximately 13% are seen a single time; less than 9% belongs to the top ten. At least ten counts were recorded for this clonotype. Its antigen is currently unknown. CDR1 and CDR2 (germline): SGHKS, YYEKEE (reference sequence). CDR3 size: 14 residues. V lost 4 bases, J lost 1 base, and 4 bases stayed unmatched. V and J are TRBV5-5 and TRBJ1-1, with 7 bases fitting TRBD1. Sequences were derived from PBMCs from blood, sampled 14 to 15 days before vaccination. The clonotype comes from a man aged 45-60 years who received an inactivated influenza vaccine. CDR3 bases: TGTGCCAGCAGCCAGACAGGGTCGAACACTGAAGCTTTCTTT. Residues: CASSQTGSNTEAFF.